What follows describes a single T cell receptor (beta chain). The data derive from a study of radiation and T cells in renal cell carcinoma. Clones were sequenced by immunoSEQ multiplex PCR, and TCRdb holds only the in-frame ones, with some missing. The data show 100,000 to 150,000 clones, 88% seen once. The time point denotes: blood 2 weeks post-SBRT. Treatment given: 15 Gy SBRT to primary tumor, nephrectomy 4 weeks later. After SBRT, blood was collected at 2 and 4 weeks, plus baseline. This renal cell carcinoma was of the clear cell type. The clonotype originates from a woman in her seventies with renal cell carcinoma. Sample: blood, taken from a patient whose treatment included radiotherapy and nephrectomy.

The CDR3 nucleotides read TGTGCCAGCCCATTACTAGCGGGAGAGACCCAGTACTTC. Its protein is CASPLLAGETQYF. The gene calls are TRBV25-1 and TRBJ2-5, with 9 bases matching TRBD2. The germline V gene has CDR1 MGHDK and CDR2 SYGVNS. V was clipped by 8 bases and J by 4 bases; unmatched bases: 5. This CDR3 contains 13 residues.